This TCR beta chain was obtained from a study of control samples from healthy donors and cancer patients. Only in-frame clones appear in the TCRdb table, and some are missing; sequencing was by immunoSEQ multiplex PCR. The sample has 180,000 or so clones; around 91% are singletons. Trimming took off 4 bases at V and 0 bases at J, with 12 bases between the two ends. The CDR3 covers 15 residues. Germline V gives CDR1 LNHDA, CDR2 SQIVND (reference sequence). Material for sequencing was blood. The TCR was taken from a woman younger than 45 in good health. J is TRBJ1-1 and V is TRBV19; TRBD1 might be the D (5 bases). The CDR3 DNA is TGTGCCAGTAGTAGTCGTGGGGGTTTGAACACTGAAGCTTTCTTT. This gives the protein CASSSRGGLNTEAFF.